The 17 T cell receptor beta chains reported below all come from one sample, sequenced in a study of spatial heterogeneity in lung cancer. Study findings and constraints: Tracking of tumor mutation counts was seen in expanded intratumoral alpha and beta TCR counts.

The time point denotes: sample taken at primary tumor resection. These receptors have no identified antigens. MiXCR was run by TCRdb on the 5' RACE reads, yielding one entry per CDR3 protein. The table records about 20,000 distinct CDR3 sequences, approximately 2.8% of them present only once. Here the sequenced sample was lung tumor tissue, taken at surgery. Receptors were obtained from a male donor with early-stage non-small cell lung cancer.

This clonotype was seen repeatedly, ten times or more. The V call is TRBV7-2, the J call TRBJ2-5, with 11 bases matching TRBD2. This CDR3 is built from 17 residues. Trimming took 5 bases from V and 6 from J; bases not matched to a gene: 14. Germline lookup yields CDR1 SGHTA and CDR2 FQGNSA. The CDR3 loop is CASSTRLAGTSGKTQYF. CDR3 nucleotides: TGTGCCAGCAGCACAAGACTAGCGGGAACCTCAGGGAAGACCCAGTACTTC.

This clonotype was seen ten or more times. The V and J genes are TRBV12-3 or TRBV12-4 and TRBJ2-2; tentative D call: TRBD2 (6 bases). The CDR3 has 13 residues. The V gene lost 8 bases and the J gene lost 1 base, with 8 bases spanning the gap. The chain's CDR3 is CASGRENTGELFF. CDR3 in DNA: TGTGCCAGCGGGCGGGAGAACACCGGGGAGCTGTTTTTT.

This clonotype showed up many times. CDR3 in DNA: TGCAGCGTTGGGGGGGTGTCGAGGAACACCGGGGAGCTGTTTTTT. Amino acid sequence: CSVGGVSRNTGELFF. This rearrangement joins TRBV29-1 to TRBJ2-2; the D gene is possibly TRBD2 (6 bases). The germline gives CDR1 SQVTM, CDR2 ANQGSEA. V was pared by 4 bases and J by 1 base, with 13 bases between. The CDR3 is 15 residues long.

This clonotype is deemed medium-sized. CDR3: CSALRTENTEAFF. CDR3 DNA: TGCAGTGCTCTCCGGACAGAGAACACTGAAGCTTTCTTT. The V call is TRBV20-1, the J call TRBJ1-1, with D possibly matching TRBD1 (6 bases). Deletions cut 5 bases from V and 1 base from J, with 11 bases between. Germline V gene data show CDR1 as DFQATT and CDR2 as SNEGSKA (reference sequence). The CDR3 extends over 13 amino acids.

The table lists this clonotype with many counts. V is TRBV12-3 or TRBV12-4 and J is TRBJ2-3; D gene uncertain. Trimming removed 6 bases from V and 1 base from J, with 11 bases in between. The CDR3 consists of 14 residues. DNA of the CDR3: TGTGCCAGCAGCCCCGGACCCGGCACAGATACGCAGTATTTT. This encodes CASSPGPGTDTQYF.

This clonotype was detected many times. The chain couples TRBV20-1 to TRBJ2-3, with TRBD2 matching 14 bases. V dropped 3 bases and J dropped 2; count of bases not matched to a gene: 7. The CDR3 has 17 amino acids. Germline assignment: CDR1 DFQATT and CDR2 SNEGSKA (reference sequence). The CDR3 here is CSARIPGLAGATDTQYF. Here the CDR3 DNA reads TGCAGTGCTAGGATTCCGGGACTAGCGGGGGCCACAGATACGCAGTATTTT.

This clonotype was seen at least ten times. In DNA, the CDR3 is TGTGCCAGCAGTGATTCTAGCGGAATCATCTACAATGAGCAGTTCTTC. Encoded protein: CASSDSSGIIYNEQFF. The chain uses TRBV2 and TRBJ2-1; 7 bases agree with TRBD2. CDR3 length: 16 amino acids. The trim removed 3 bases at V and 3 bases at J, leaving 8 bases unmatched. Germline V gene sequence: CDR1 SNHLY, CDR2 FYNNEI.

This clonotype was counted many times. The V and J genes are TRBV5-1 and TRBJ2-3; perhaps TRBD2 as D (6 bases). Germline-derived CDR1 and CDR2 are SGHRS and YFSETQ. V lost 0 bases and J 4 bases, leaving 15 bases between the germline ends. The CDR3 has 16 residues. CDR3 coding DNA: TGCGCCAGCAGCTTGGATCCCGGGAGTCACCCAGATACGCAGTATTTT. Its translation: CASSLDPGSHPDTQYF.

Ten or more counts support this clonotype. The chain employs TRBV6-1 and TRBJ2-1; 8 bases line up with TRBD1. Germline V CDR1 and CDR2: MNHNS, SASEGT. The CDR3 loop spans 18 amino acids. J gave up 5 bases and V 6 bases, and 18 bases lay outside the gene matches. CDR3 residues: CASRLRTGPPYSNNEQFF. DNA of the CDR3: TGTGCCAGCAGACTTAGGACAGGGCCGCCCTACAGCAACAATGAGCAGTTCTTC.

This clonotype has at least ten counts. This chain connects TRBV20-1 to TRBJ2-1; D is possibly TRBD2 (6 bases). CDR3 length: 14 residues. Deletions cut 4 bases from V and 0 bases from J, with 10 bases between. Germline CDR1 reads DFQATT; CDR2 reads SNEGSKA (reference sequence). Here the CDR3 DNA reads TGCAGTGCTATGGCGGGGAGCTCCTACAATGAGCAGTTCTTC. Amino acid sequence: CSAMAGSSYNEQFF.

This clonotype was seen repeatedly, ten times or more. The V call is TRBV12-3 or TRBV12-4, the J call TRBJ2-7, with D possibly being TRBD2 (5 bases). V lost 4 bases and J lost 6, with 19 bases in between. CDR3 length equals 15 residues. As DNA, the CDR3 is TGTGCCAGCAGTTCCTTCCGGGAACTTAAACGCGAGCAGTACTTC. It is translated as CASSSFRELKREQYF.

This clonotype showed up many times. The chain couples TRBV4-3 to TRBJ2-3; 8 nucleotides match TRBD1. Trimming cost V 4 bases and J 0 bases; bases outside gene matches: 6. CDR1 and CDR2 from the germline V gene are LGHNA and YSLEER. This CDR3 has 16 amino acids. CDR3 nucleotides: TGCGCCAGCAGCCGCGGACAGGGCTTTAGCACAGATACGCAGTATTTT. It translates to CASSRGQGFSTDTQYF.

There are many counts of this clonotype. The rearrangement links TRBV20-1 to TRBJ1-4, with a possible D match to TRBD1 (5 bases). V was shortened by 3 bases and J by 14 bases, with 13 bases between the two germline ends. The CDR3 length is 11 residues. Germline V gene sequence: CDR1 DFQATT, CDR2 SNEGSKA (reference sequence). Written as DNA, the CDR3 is TGCAGTGCTAGTTTACAGGATTGGCTGTTTTTT. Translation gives CSASLQDWLFF.

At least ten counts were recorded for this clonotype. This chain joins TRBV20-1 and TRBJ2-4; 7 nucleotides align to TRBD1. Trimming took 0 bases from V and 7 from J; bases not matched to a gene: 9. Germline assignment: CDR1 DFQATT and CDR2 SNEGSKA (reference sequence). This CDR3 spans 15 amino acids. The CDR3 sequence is CSARDPPTGWNIQYF. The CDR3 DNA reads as TGCAGTGCTAGAGATCCCCCGACAGGGTGGAACATTCAGTACTTC.

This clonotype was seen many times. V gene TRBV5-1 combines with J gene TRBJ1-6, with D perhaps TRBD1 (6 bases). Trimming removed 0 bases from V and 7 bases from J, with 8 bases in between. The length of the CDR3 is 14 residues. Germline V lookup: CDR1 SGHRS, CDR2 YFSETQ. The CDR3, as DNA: TGCGCCAGCAGCTTGGCTCAGGGGAATTCACCCCTCCACTTT. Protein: CASSLAQGNSPLHF.

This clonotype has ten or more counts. The CDR3 bases are TGTGCCAGCAGTGACAGGGTCCGATCGAACACTGAAGCTTTCTTT. It yields the protein CASSDRVRSNTEAFF. This chain connects TRBV6-1 to TRBJ1-1, with D possibly TRBD1 on 5 matching bases. CDR3 length: 15 residues. Germline V lookup: CDR1 MNHNS, CDR2 SASEGT. V was shortened by 3 bases and J by 1 base, with 12 bases between the two germline ends.

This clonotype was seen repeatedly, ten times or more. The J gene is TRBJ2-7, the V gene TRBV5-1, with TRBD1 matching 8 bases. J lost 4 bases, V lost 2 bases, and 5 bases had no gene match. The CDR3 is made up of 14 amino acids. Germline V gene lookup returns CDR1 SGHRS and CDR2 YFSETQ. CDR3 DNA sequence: TGCGCCAGCAGCTTTGACAGGGGCGGATACGAGCAGTACTTC. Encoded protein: CASSFDRGGYEQYF. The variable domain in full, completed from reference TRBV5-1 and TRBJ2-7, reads KAGVTQTPRYLIKTRGQQVTLSCSPISGHRSVSWYQQTPGQGLQFLFEYFSETQRNKGNFPGRFSGRQFSNSRSEMNVSTLELGDSALYLCASSFDRGGYEQYFGPGTRLTVT.